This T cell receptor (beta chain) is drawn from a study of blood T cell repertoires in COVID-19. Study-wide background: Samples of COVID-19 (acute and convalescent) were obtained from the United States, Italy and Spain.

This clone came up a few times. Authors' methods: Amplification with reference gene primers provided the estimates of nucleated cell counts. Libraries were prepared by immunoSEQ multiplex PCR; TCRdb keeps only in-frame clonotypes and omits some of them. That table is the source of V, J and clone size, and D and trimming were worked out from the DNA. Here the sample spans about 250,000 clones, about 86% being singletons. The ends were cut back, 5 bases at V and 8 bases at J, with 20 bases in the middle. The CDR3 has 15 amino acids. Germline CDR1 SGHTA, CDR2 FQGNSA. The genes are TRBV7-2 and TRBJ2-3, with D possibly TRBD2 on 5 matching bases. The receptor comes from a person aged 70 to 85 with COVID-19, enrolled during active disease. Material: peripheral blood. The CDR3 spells CASSTRRGPQSTQYF. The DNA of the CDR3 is TGTGCCAGCAGCACTAGGAGAGGCCCTCAAAGTACGCAGTATTTT.